The 25 T cell receptor beta chains reported below all come from one sample, sequenced in a study of blood T cell repertoires in COVID-19. Using immunoSEQ multiplex PCR, the repertoire was profiled, and TCRdb retains in-frame clones only, with some absent. The table has more than 110,000 clones, around 80% seen once; the top ten hold less than 7.5%. The sample comprised PBMCs or T cells enriched from blood (not recorded which). Every receptor here comes from a woman between 45 and 65 years old who had recovered from COVID-19.

This sequence joins TRBV5-4 and TRBJ1-4; TRBD1 agrees at 9 bases. Germline assignment: CDR1 SGHNT and CDR2 YYREEE (reference sequence). The ends lost 4 bases at V and 6 bases at J; junction bases unmatched: 7. CDR3 size: 15 residues. CDR3 bases: TGTGCCAGCAGCATGGGACAGGGTTTATATGAAAAACTGTTTTTT. Encoded protein: CASSMGQGLYEKLFF. Full variable domain (outside the CDR3, taken from reference TRBV5-4 and TRBJ1-4): ETGVTQSPTHLIKTRGQQVTLRCSSQSGHNTVSWYQQALGQGPQFIFQYYREEENGRGNFPPRFSGLQFPNYSSELNVNALELDDSALYLCASSMGQGLYEKLFFGSGTQLSVL.

The chain uses TRBV7-9 and TRBJ2-5; 9 nucleotides agree with TRBD1. The CDR3 extends over 15 amino acids. The V gene's germline CDR1 is SEHNR and CDR2 FQNEAQ (reference sequence). With 6 bases clipped from V and 2 bases from J, the junction kept 7 bases outside the gene matches. CDR3 DNA sequence: TGTGCCAGCAGTCAGACAGGGGGTAGGCAAGAGACCCAGTACTTC. Its protein is CASSQTGGRQETQYF. Using reference TRBV7-9 and TRBJ2-5 for the parts outside the CDR3, the full variable domain is DTGVSQNPRHKITKRGQNVTFRCDPISEHNRLYWYRQTLGQGPEFLTYFQNEAQLEKSRLLSDRFSAERPKGSFSTLEIQRTEQGDSAMYLCASSQTGGRQETQYFGPGTRLLVL.

This clone was detected only once. The chain is built from TRBV27 and TRBJ2-3; TRBD1 aligns across 8 bases. The germline gives CDR1 MNHEY, CDR2 SMNVEV (reference sequence). Trimming took 8 bases from V and 4 from J; bases not matched to a gene: 8. The CDR3 loop spans 14 amino acids. CDR3 in amino acids: CASGDRGIADTQYF. The CDR3 region has the DNA TGTGCCAGCGGCGACAGGGGAATTGCAGATACGCAGTATTTT.

Only a few counts were recorded for this clone. V and J are TRBV3-1 (or the pseudogene TRBV3-2) and TRBJ1-2; the D is unclear. The V end lost 0 bases, the J end lost 8 bases, and 22 bases lay between the germline ends. The CDR3 is 17 amino acids. CDR1 and CDR2 from the germline V gene are LGHDT and YNNKEL (reference sequence). The CDR3 region has the DNA TGTGCCAGCAGCCAAGAAAGAGCGGGAACCAGTGCTTGGGGCTACACCTTC. It encodes CASSQERAGTSAWGYTF.

This clone has just one count. The chain couples TRBV7-6 to TRBJ1-1, with D unclear. Germline V gene sequence: CDR1 SGHVS, CDR2 FNYEAQ. Trimming shortened V by 1 base and J by 3 bases, and 12 bases separated the two germline ends. The CDR3 sequence is 15 residues long. CDR3 loop: CASSLVRHLDTEAFF. CDR3 nucleotides: TGTGCCAGCAGCTTAGTGCGACACCTGGACACTGAAGCTTTCTTT.

The chain combines TRBV2 with TRBJ2-1; TRBD2 matches at 8 bases. V trimming: 3 bases; J trimming: 2 bases; junction bases outside the gene matches: 3. This CDR3 spans 15 amino acids. Germline CDR1 SNHLY, CDR2 FYNNEI. This chain's CDR3 is CASSDEAGAYNEQFF. CDR3 DNA: TGTGCCAGCAGTGATGAAGCGGGGGCCTACAATGAGCAGTTCTTC.

The chain employs TRBV7-9 and TRBJ2-5; 7 bases agree with TRBD2. The trim removed 5 bases at V and 4 bases at J, leaving 10 bases unmatched. CDR1 and CDR2 (germline): SEHNR, FQNEAQ (reference sequence). This CDR3 has 15 residues. The CDR3 sequence: CASSPSGVEGETQYF. The CDR3 DNA follows: TGTGCCAGCAGCCCCAGCGGGGTAGAGGGAGAGACCCAGTACTTC.

Details on this clone: Being one base from a much bigger clone, this may be a read error. The chain is built from TRBV12-3 or TRBV12-4 and TRBJ1-1; D may be TRBD1 (6 bases). The CDR3 is made up of 13 amino acids. The V end was cut by 4 bases, the J end by 1 base, with 7 bases between. CDR3 bases: TGTGCCAGCAGTTCACAGGGGAACACTGAAGCTTTCTTT. Amino acids: CASSSQGNTEAFF.

This chain uses TRBV7-8 with TRBJ1-6; 8 bases are a match to TRBD1. Germline values: CDR1 SGHVS, CDR2 FQNEAQ. The V segment lost 0 bases and the J segment 8 bases; nucleotides outside the gene matches: 3. CDR3 length: 15 amino acids. CDR3 region: CASSLAGQADSPLHF. As DNA, the CDR3 is TGTGCCAGCAGCTTAGCGGGACAGGCCGATTCACCCCTCCACTTT.

V usage is TRBV19 and J usage is TRBJ2-5, with D possibly TRBD2 on 6 matching bases. The germline CDR1 and CDR2 sequences are LNHDA and SQIVND (reference sequence). CDR3 length: 14 residues. Trimming cost V 6 bases and J 4 bases, with 15 bases left between them. The CDR3 sequence is CASRAGGYVETQYF. In DNA, the CDR3 is TGTGCCAGTAGGGCAGGAGGGTACGTAGAGACCCAGTACTTC.

This clone occurred a few times. V and J are TRBV29-1 and TRBJ1-2; possibly TRBD1 for D (5 bases). The CDR3 extends over 16 amino acids. The germline V and J ends were trimmed by 7 bases and 4 bases, with 25 bases remaining between them. Germline lookup yields CDR1 SQVTM and CDR2 ANQGSEA. The CDR3 nucleotides are TGCAGCGCACTCGGATCCGGGACCCAGCGGGGCTATGGCTACACCTTC. Translation: CSALGSGTQRGYGYTF.

V and J are TRBV6-5 and TRBJ2-2, with TRBD2 matching 13 bases. In germline, CDR1 is MNHEY, CDR2 SVGAGI. There are 15 residues in the CDR3. Trimming cost V 6 bases and J 7 bases; bases outside gene matches: 5. The CDR3 sequence is CASRRTSGGSGELFF. CDR3 sequence (DNA): TGTGCCAGCAGGAGGACTAGCGGGGGTAGCGGGGAGCTGTTTTTT.

This clone has only a few counts. The DNA for the CDR3 is TGTGCCAGCAGCTTGGAAGTCTTCGCAGGTTCCGGTGAGCAGTACGTC. This translates into CASSLEVFAGSGEQYV. V and J are TRBV5-5 and TRBJ2-7; D is uncertain. Germline-derived CDR1 and CDR2 are SGHKS and YYEKEE (reference sequence). V lost 0 bases and J 7 bases, leaving 20 bases between the germline ends. This CDR3 region has 16 residues.

This clone has only a few counts. J is TRBJ1-6 and V is TRBV6-1, with TRBD1 matching over 7 bases. V lost 3 bases and J lost 7; bases outside the gene matches: 6. The CDR3 has 15 residues. CDR1 MNHNS and CDR2 SASEGT come from the germline V gene. In DNA, the CDR3 is TGTGCCAGCAGTGATCCGACAGGGCCGAATTCACCCCTCCACTTT. Amino acids: CASSDPTGPNSPLHF.

The rearrangement links TRBV5-1 to TRBJ2-4; 10 bases match TRBD2. J was trimmed by 8 bases and V by 0 bases; bases with no gene match: 2. Germline V CDR1 and CDR2: SGHRS, YFSETQ. This CDR3 has 14 amino acids. The CDR3 region has the DNA TGCGCCAGCAGCTTGGCTAGCGGGGGTGACATTCAGTACTTC. This sequence encodes CASSLASGGDIQYF.

The genes are TRBV24-1 and TRBJ1-2, with TRBD1 as a possible D gene (6 bases). The germline V gene has CDR1 KGHDR and CDR2 SFDVKD. The V end lost 3 bases, the J end lost 6 bases, and 13 bases lay between the germline ends. The CDR3 has 14 residues. CDR3 bases: TGTGCCACCAGTGATCCGTTGACAGGAGATGGCTACACCTTC. This codes for CATSDPLTGDGYTF.

The chain is built from TRBV4-1 and TRBJ1-2, with D possibly TRBD1 on 6 matching bases. Trimming removed 4 bases from V and 8 bases from J, with 11 bases in between. Germline CDR1 MGHRA, CDR2 YSYEKL. The CDR3 length is 12 residues. CDR3 region: CASSPGARGYTF. CDR3 DNA: TGCGCCAGCAGCCCAGGGGCGCGGGGCTACACCTTC.

As DNA, the CDR3 is TGCGCCAGCAGAGGGGACAACTACGAGCAGTACTTC. Translated, it gives CASRGDNYEQYF. V and J are TRBV5-1 and TRBJ2-7; tentatively, D is TRBD1 (6 bases). CDR3 length: 12 residues. Deletions cut 5 bases from V and 3 bases from J, with 9 bases between. Looked up from germline, CDR1 is SGHRS and CDR2 is YFSETQ.

The CDR3 DNA reads TGTGCCAGCAGCTTATTTGGGGGCCCGAACACCGGGGAGCTGTTTTTT. Translating it yields CASSLFGGPNTGELFF. The chain couples TRBV7-7 to TRBJ2-2; D is possibly TRBD1 (6 bases). Germline lookup yields CDR1 SSHAT and CDR2 FNYEAQ (reference sequence). The germline V and J ends were trimmed by 2 bases and 0 bases, with 10 bases remaining between them. This CDR3 spans 16 amino acids.

The chain carries TRBV24-1 and TRBJ2-5; D perhaps matches TRBD1 (6 bases). This CDR3 has 16 residues. V gave up 4 bases and J gave up 1 base, with 15 bases separating them. In germline, CDR1 is KGHDR, CDR2 SFDVKD. CDR3 region: CATSDNIGQSQETQYF. DNA for the CDR3: TGTGCCACCAGTGACAACATCGGACAGAGCCAAGAGACCCAGTACTTC.

This clone appeared once. Here the CDR3 reads CATPRADTQYF. In DNA form, the CDR3 reads TGCGCCACCCCCCGGGCAGATACGCAGTATTTT. The rearrangement joins TRBV10-1 to TRBJ2-3, with D hard to call. The CDR3 runs to 11 residues. Trimming took 10 bases from V and 4 from J, leaving 9 bases between them. Germline CDR1 is WNHNN and CDR2 is SYGVQD (reference sequence).

The genes are TRBV27 and TRBJ1-6; 7 positions match TRBD1. CDR3 length equals 14 residues. The junction had 7 bases not matched to a gene; V was cut back by 10 bases and J by 4 bases. Germline CDR1 is MNHEY and CDR2 is SMNVEV (reference sequence). CDR3 residues: CATHSQGYNSPLHF. The DNA of the CDR3 is TGTGCCACCCATTCACAGGGGTATAATTCACCCCTCCACTTT.

The chain has TRBV12-3 or TRBV12-4 and TRBJ1-1, with TRBD1 as a possible D gene (5 bases). The V end lost 2 bases, the J end lost 10 bases, and 8 bases lay between the germline ends. The CDR3 loop spans 11 amino acids. CDR3 bases: TGTGCCAGCAGTTTATGGGGGGTAGCTTTCTTT. Encoded protein: CASSLWGVAFF.

This rearrangement joins TRBV4-2 to TRBJ1-4, with 10 bases that match TRBD1. V dropped 1 base and J dropped 5; count of bases not matched to a gene: 7. CDR1 and CDR2 (germline): LGHNA, YNFKEQ. The CDR3 has 17 amino acids. The CDR3 protein is CASSQVLMGQGNEKLFF. The DNA of the CDR3 is TGTGCCAGCAGCCAAGTGTTAATGGGACAGGGGAATGAAAAACTGTTTTTT.

The CDR3 nucleotides are TGTGCCAGCCAGACAGGCGGAACCGGGGAGCTGTTTTTT. As protein: CASQTGGTGELFF. This rearrangement joins TRBV5-4 to TRBJ2-2; D is perhaps TRBD1 (6 bases). The CDR3 runs 13 residues. In germline, CDR1 is SGHNT, CDR2 YYREEE (reference sequence). The V and J ends lost 7 bases and 5 bases respectively, with 12 bases between them.